The 19 T cell receptor beta chains below were found in one sample sequenced in a study of PD-1 blockade in classical Hodgkin lymphoma. Patients all relapsed after autologous stem cell transplantation, and there was variation in brentuximab vedotin exposure. The assay was immunoSEQ multiplex PCR, and TCRdb's table has in-frame clones only and misses some. The data show under 15,000 clones, about nine tenths seen once. The source material was peripheral blood mononuclear cells (PBMCs), sampled at baseline. Source of these receptors: a human donor with classical Hodgkin lymphoma.

The V and J genes are TRBV19 and TRBJ2-5; 7 bases are a match to TRBD2. From germline, CDR1 is LNHDA and CDR2 SQIVND (reference sequence). Trimming removed 6 bases from V and 2 bases from J; junction bases left unmatched: 12. This CDR3 spans 16 amino acids. The CDR3 spells CASSAKGRGIQETQYF. The DNA for the CDR3 is TGTGCCAGTAGCGCCAAAGGGCGGGGGATACAAGAGACCCAGTACTTC.

This chain uses TRBV11-2 with TRBJ1-2, with 10 bases lining up with TRBD1. The CDR3 covers 17 residues. J was trimmed by 8 bases and V by 5 bases; bases with no gene match: 17. Germline loops: CDR1 SGHAT, CDR2 FQNNGV. The CDR3 loop reads CASSAPGTGEWVLGYTF. The DNA for the CDR3 is TGTGCCAGCAGCGCTCCCGGGACAGGGGAATGGGTTTTAGGCTACACCTTC.

J is TRBJ2-3 and V is TRBV2; maybe TRBD2 (6 bases). Trimming pared 7 bases from V and 7 bases from J, leaving 12 bases between. Germline CDR1 reads SNHLY; CDR2 reads FYNNEI. The CDR3 runs to 12 residues. As DNA, the CDR3 is TGTGCCAGCATCGGGAGTTTGAATACGCAGTATTTT. The encoded protein is CASIGSLNTQYF.

This rearrangement joins TRBV2 to TRBJ2-3, with 14 bases that match TRBD2. The CDR3 runs 16 residues. Trimming at V came to 10 bases and at J to 4 bases, leaving 10 bases not matched to a gene. The germline V gene has CDR1 SNHLY and CDR2 FYNNEI. CDR3 sequence reads: CATLKTSGGVADTQYF. CDR3 DNA: TGTGCCACCCTAAAGACTAGCGGGGGGGTGGCAGATACGCAGTATTTT.

The chain employs TRBV7-8 and TRBJ1-2, with D perhaps TRBD1 (5 bases). There are 14 residues in the CDR3. V was cut by 1 base and J by 2 bases, with 8 bases left in between. The germline V gene has CDR1 SGHVS and CDR2 FQNEAQ. CDR3 amino acids: CASSLVRGNYGYTF. In DNA, the CDR3 is TGTGCCAGCAGCTTAGTCCGGGGCAACTATGGCTACACCTTC.

V gene TRBV6-1 combines with J gene TRBJ1-4; maybe TRBD1 (6 bases). Germline-derived CDR1 and CDR2 are MNHNS and SASEGT. V was trimmed by 4 bases and J by 8 bases, leaving 23 bases between them. CDR3 size: 17 residues. Here the CDR3 reads CASSGHPGQTMGEKLFF. The CDR3 coding sequence is TGTGCCAGCAGTGGCCACCCGGGACAAACAATGGGGGAAAAACTGTTTTTT.

V usage is TRBV5-1 and J usage is TRBJ1-1; TRBD1 matches 8 bases. CDR1 is SGHRS and CDR2 is YFSETQ in the germline V gene. The CDR3 loop spans 14 amino acids. The ends lost 5 bases at V and 5 bases at J; junction bases unmatched: 8. CDR3: CASRTQGAMTEAFF. CDR3 bases: TGCGCCAGCAGAACTCAGGGGGCAATGACTGAAGCTTTCTTT.

V gene TRBV5-6 combines with J gene TRBJ2-5, with a possible D match to TRBD1 (6 bases). The CDR3 is 14 amino acids. CDR1 and CDR2 from the germline V gene are SGHDT and YYEEEE. Trimming removed 1 base from V and 4 bases from J, with 11 bases in between. CDR3: CASSLLPRGETQYF. The CDR3 bases are TGTGCCAGCAGCTTGTTACCCAGGGGAGAGACCCAGTACTTC.

The chain couples TRBV29-1 to TRBJ2-5; perhaps TRBD1 as D (6 bases). CDR3 length equals 15 residues. The V end lost 7 bases, the J end lost 5 bases, and 23 bases lay between the germline ends. Germline CDR1 reads SQVTM; CDR2 reads ANQGSEA. Here the CDR3 DNA reads TGCAGCGCGGCGGCACAAAGGTCAAGGGGGGAGACCCAGTACTTC. This codes for CSAAAQRSRGETQYF. Looking up the rest from reference TRBV29-1 and TRBJ2-5 gives the full variable domain: SAVISQKPSRDICQRGTSLTIQCQVDSQVTMMFWYRQQPGQSLTLIATANQGSEATYESGFVIDKFPISRPNLTFSTLTVSNMSPEDSSIYLCSAAAQRSRGETQYFGPGTRLLVL.

The chain employs TRBV19 and TRBJ2-6, with D unclear. CDR3 size: 14 residues. The V gene's germline CDR1 is LNHDA and CDR2 SQIVND (reference sequence). Trimming took off 9 bases at V and 4 bases at J, with 13 bases between the two ends. The CDR3 region is CASLGIDGANVLTF. CDR3 DNA: TGTGCCAGCCTAGGGATTGACGGGGCCAACGTCCTGACTTTC.

This clone was found once. The V call is TRBV6-5, the J call TRBJ2-3; the D is unclear. The length of the CDR3 is 15 residues. Germline assignment: CDR1 MNHEY and CDR2 SVGAGI. V lost 6 bases to trimming and J lost 1 base, with 14 bases between them. CDR3 nucleotide sequence: TGTGCCAGCAGGAGTAACGCCGCCGGCACAGATACGCAGTATTTT. Protein sequence: CASRSNAAGTDTQYF.

This chain uses TRBV30 with TRBJ1-1, with D unresolved. There are 12 residues in the CDR3. V was clipped by 2 bases and J by 4 bases, with 8 bases between them. CDR1 and CDR2 from the germline V gene are GTSNPN and SVGIG (reference sequence). This CDR3 reads CAWSNPTTEAFF. CDR3 nucleotides: TGTGCCTGGAGTAACCCTACCACTGAAGCTTTCTTT.

The CDR3 spells CASNSPGGTYEQYF. The DNA of the CDR3 is TGTGCCAGCAACTCTCCGGGGGGGACCTACGAGCAGTACTTC. The rearrangement uses TRBV5-5 and TRBJ2-7, with 8 bases identical to TRBD2. The CDR3 runs to 14 residues. Per the germline V gene, CDR1 is SGHKS and CDR2 is YYEKEE (reference sequence). V lost 6 bases, J lost 2 bases, and 7 bases stayed unmatched.

This chain uses TRBV9 with TRBJ1-5; D possibly corresponds to TRBD1 (6 bases). The V end lost 0 bases, the J end lost 6 bases, and 13 bases lay between the germline ends. Germline lookup yields CDR1 SGDLS and CDR2 YYNGEE. The CDR3 loop spans 15 amino acids. The CDR3 nucleotides are TGTGCCAGCAGCGTAGACGGAGGGGGGGGTCAGCCCCAGCATTTT. Translating it yields CASSVDGGGGQPQHF.

The chain joins TRBV7-8 to TRBJ1-1; D is undetermined. Trimming removed 8 bases at V and 4 bases at J, with 11 bases between. This CDR3 has 12 amino acids. The V gene's germline CDR1 is SGHVS and CDR2 FQNEAQ. Here the CDR3 DNA reads TGTGCCAGCGGGTGGCGAAGCACTGAAGCTTTCTTT. This sequence encodes CASGWRSTEAFF.

The CDR3 DNA follows: TGCGCCAGCAGCTTCGGGGGGTGGAAGACTGGGGCCAACGTCCTGACTTTC. This codes for CASSFGGWKTGANVLTF. The chain joins TRBV5-1 to TRBJ2-6, with 7 bases fitting TRBD2. Germline V gene sequence: CDR1 SGHRS, CDR2 YFSETQ. The V and J ends lost 2 bases and 2 bases, in that order; junction bases with no gene match: 7. The CDR3 loop spans 17 amino acids.

V usage is TRBV6-1 and J usage is TRBJ1-4, with 9 bases lining up with TRBD1. The CDR3 consists of 13 residues. The germline V gene has CDR1 MNHNS and CDR2 SASEGT. The V segment lost 5 bases and the J segment 7 bases; nucleotides outside the gene matches: 2. The CDR3 DNA reads TGTGCCAGCAGTCCGGACAGGGGTGAAAAACTGTTTTTT. Its protein is CASSPDRGEKLFF.

The chain has TRBV5-1 and TRBJ2-7; the D gene is possibly TRBD2 (5 bases). The CDR3 runs 13 residues. Germline V gene sequence: CDR1 SGHRS, CDR2 YFSETQ. V was trimmed by 1 base and J by 2 bases, leaving 7 bases between them. The CDR3 spells CASSLLGAYEQYF. In DNA, the CDR3 is TGCGCCAGCAGCTTGCTCGGGGCCTACGAGCAGTACTTC.

This clone has only one observation. The rearrangement links TRBV5-1 to TRBJ1-2; D is undetermined. The V gene's germline CDR1 is SGHRS and CDR2 YFSETQ. Trimming removed 2 bases from V and 4 bases from J, with 9 bases in between. The CDR3 extends over 13 amino acids. The chain's CDR3 is CASSFGQTYGYTF. The CDR3 DNA follows: TGCGCCAGCAGCTTTGGGCAGACCTATGGCTACACCTTC.